This entry concerns a single T cell receptor (beta chain). No antigen is known for it. Trimming removed 1 base at V and 2 bases at J, with 17 bases between. Germline CDR1 reads SQVTM; CDR2 reads ANQGSEA. This CDR3 region has 16 residues. Next came a second PCR, run for about 7 to 12 cycles, which used a sample-barcoded 5' primer along with a J-beta primer mix. TCRdb re-called the 5' RACE reads through MiXCR, storing one row per CDR3 protein. The table lists hundreds of thousands of distinct CDR3 sequences, approximately 44% of them singletons. The data are from a study of blood T cells in healthy people across ages. Study summary: Capture by template switching was about one barcoded beta molecule per two T cells.

Study-level points and caveats: The recorded TCR beta diversity per million T cells decreased in a roughly linear manner with age.

V usage is TRBV29-1 and J usage is TRBJ2-5; the D gene is possibly TRBD1 (6 bases). Sequencing was done on a sample of blood. This TCR came from a man between 60 and 75 years old in good health. In DNA form, the CDR3 reads TGCAGCGTTGAAGGGCCCCGGGGCAGGGGTCAAGAGACCCAGTACTTC. Its translation: CSVEGPRGRGQETQYF.